The 3 T cell receptor beta chains below were found in one sample sequenced in a study of control samples from healthy donors and cancer patients. Produced via immunoSEQ multiplex PCR; TCRdb's table is partial and in-frame only. This table has more than 95,000 clones, around 86% appearing once. Source material: blood. The receptors stem from a middle-aged man in good health.

V usage is TRBV5-1 and J usage is TRBJ1-4; D uncertain. The CDR3 consists of 14 residues. Germline values: CDR1 SGHRS, CDR2 YFSETQ. V was clipped by 5 bases and J by 1 base, with 9 bases between them. CDR3 nucleotide sequence: TGCGCCAGCAGAGTCACGGTAACTAATGAAAAACTGTTTTTT. As protein: CASRVTVTNEKLFF. The variable domain in full, with the rest retrieved from reference TRBV5-1 and TRBJ1-4, is KAGVTQTPRYLIKTRGQQVTLSCSPISGHRSVSWYQQTPGQGLQFLFEYFSETQRNKGNFPGRFSGRQFSNSRSEMNVSTLELGDSALYLCASRVTVTNEKLFFGSGTQLSVL.

The chain is built from TRBV13 and TRBJ1-5; no definite D call. Trimming stripped 4 bases from V and 3 bases from J, with 7 bases between. Germline CDR1 PRHDT, CDR2 FYEKMQ (reference sequence). CDR3 length: 13 residues. CDR3 bases: TGTGCCAGCAGCTCTACCCCCAATCAGCCCCAGCATTTT. Its translation is CASSSTPNQPQHF.

The CDR3 DNA sequence: TGTGCCAGCAGCCCACAGGTGCCGGGGGGGGGCGACGGCTACACCTTC. This encodes CASSPQVPGGGDGYTF. This chain connects TRBV11-3 to TRBJ1-2; D is possibly TRBD1 (6 bases). This CDR3 contains 16 residues. V lost 5 bases and J 8 bases, leaving 24 bases between the germline ends. Germline V gene data show CDR1 as SGHNT and CDR2 as YENEEA. Together with reference TRBV11-3 and TRBJ1-2, the CDR3 gives the full variable domain: EAGVVQSPRYKIIEKKQPVAFWCNPISGHNTLYWYLQNLGQGPELLIRYENEEAVDDSQLPKDRFSAERLKGVDSTLKIQPAELGDSAVYLCASSPQVPGGGDGYTFGSGTRLTVV.